The TCR beta chain under discussion was sequenced for a study of T cells in Graves' hyperthyroidism and ophthalmopathy. Study-level background: Prior to any treatment, at the point of initial diagnosis, peripheral blood was collected.

An absence of ophthalmopathy progression within 18 months meant stable Graves' hyperthyroidism. Among the patients, aged 18 to 65, hyperthyroidism was newly diagnosed and had lasted under 2 months. What was amplified from RNA transcripts were TCR beta CDR3 regions. During a first-round RT-PCR of the TCR CDR3, the HTBI primer set was used. TCRdb processed the multiplex PCR reads anew with MiXCR; each CDR3 protein has one entry. Of around 300,000 distinct CDR3 sequences in the sample, around 13% were seen once. In germline, CDR1 is SGHAT, CDR2 FQNNGV. V lost 8 bases and J lost 2, with 12 bases in between. This CDR3 region has 14 residues.

The sequence was collected from a woman aged 25 to 39 with Graves' hyperthyroidism. The genes are TRBV11-2 and TRBJ2-2, with D perhaps TRBD1 (6 bases). The sequenced sample was blood. The CDR3 DNA follows: TGTGCCAGCGGCATACAGGGTAACACCGGGGAGCTGTTTTTT. Translated, it gives CASGIQGNTGELFF.